The clone carrying this T cell receptor (beta chain) showed up just a few times. Primers included in the PCR were 60 Vbeta and 13 Jbeta primers. The method was immunoSEQ multiplex PCR; TCRdb's version includes in-frame clones alone and lacks a portion of them. The sample yields hundreds of thousands of clones, 65% to 85% seen once. The data were taken from a study of cytomegalovirus exposure and HLA in healthy donors. Germline V CDR1 and CDR2: SNHLY, FYNNEI. V shed 4 bases and J 3 bases; nucleotides not matched to a gene: 10. This CDR3 is 16 amino acids long. The sample consisted of PBMCs. The sequence was obtained from a female donor in good health and CMV-seronegative. V gene TRBV2 combines with J gene TRBJ2-5; 8 bases line up with TRBD1. The chain's CDR3 is CASSGTGPTREETQYF. CDR3 DNA: TGTGCCAGCAGTGGGACAGGGCCAACAAGGGAAGAGACCCAGTACTTC.